Below, 32 T cell receptor beta chains from the same sample are listed, as sequenced in a study of shared clonotypes between healthy human individuals. Measured with immunoSEQ multiplex PCR; TCRdb has only the in-frame clones, and not every one. This table has over a million clones, approximately 97% appearing once. Sequencing input: naive CD4+ T cells sorted from blood. Regarding subset: CD45RA+ positively selected. These TCRs come from a man aged 30 to 39 in good health.

The gene calls are TRBV5-1 and TRBJ2-1; 11 bases are a match to TRBD2. The CDR3 consists of 14 residues. CDR1 and CDR2 (germline): SGHRS, YFSETQ. V shed 4 bases and J 6 bases; nucleotides not matched to a gene: 3. CDR3 sequence reads: CASSISGRGNEQFF. CDR3 bases: TGCGCCAGCAGCATTAGCGGGAGGGGCAATGAGCAGTTCTTC.

The J gene is TRBJ2-2, the V gene TRBV10-1, with TRBD2 matching over 10 bases. CDR1 is WNHNN and CDR2 is SYGVQD in the germline V gene (reference sequence). The CDR3 length is 16 residues. V was clipped by 5 bases and J by 0 bases; unmatched bases: 3. CDR3 in amino acids: CASSLLAGANTGELFF. The CDR3 nucleotides read TGCGCCAGCAGTCTTCTAGCGGGAGCGAACACCGGGGAGCTGTTTTTT.

V is TRBV28 and J is TRBJ1-2; D is ambiguous. Trimming removed 5 bases from V and 3 bases from J, with 4 bases in between. In germline, CDR1 is MDHEN, CDR2 SYDVKM. CDR3 length: 11 amino acids. The CDR3 spells CASSIYYGYTF. In DNA form, the CDR3 reads TGTGCCAGCAGTATATACTATGGCTACACCTTC.

In this sample, this clone turned up once. The chain joins TRBV7-9 to TRBJ2-7, with 9 bases lining up with TRBD1. The germline V gene encodes CDR1 SEHNR and CDR2 FQNEAQ (reference sequence). The CDR3 is made up of 17 amino acids. J was trimmed by 3 bases and V by 3 bases; bases with no gene match: 12. This CDR3 is CASSLPNTGQGHYEQYF. In nucleotides, the CDR3 is TGTGCCAGCAGCTTGCCCAATACAGGACAGGGGCACTACGAGCAGTACTTC.

The table lists this clone with a count of one. This rearrangement joins TRBV7-2 to TRBJ1-1, with D tentatively TRBD1 (5 bases). V was trimmed by 0 bases and J by 1 base, leaving 9 bases between them. The CDR3 extends over 15 amino acids. Per germline, CDR1 SGHTA and CDR2 FQGNSA. CDR3 coding DNA: TGTGCCAGCAGCTTAGCCCCCACAGGGAACACTGAAGCTTTCTTT. Residues: CASSLAPTGNTEAFF.

V gene TRBV4-3 combines with J gene TRBJ1-1; maybe TRBD1 (5 bases). Germline CDR1 LGHNA, CDR2 YSLEER. V shed 0 bases and J shed 0 bases, with 11 bases lying between them. The CDR3 consists of 16 residues. In DNA form, the CDR3 reads TGCGCCAGCAGCCAAGATGGAACAGGTCTGAACACTGAAGCTTTCTTT. Protein product: CASSQDGTGLNTEAFF.

This rearrangement joins TRBV9 to TRBJ2-6, with D uncertain. Trimming cost V 4 bases and J 4 bases, with 18 bases left between them. CDR1 SGDLS and CDR2 YYNGEE come from the germline V gene. The CDR3 has 17 amino acids. The CDR3 loop is CASSPRTGVDGANVLTF. Written as DNA, the CDR3 is TGTGCCAGCAGCCCCCGGACGGGCGTGGACGGGGCCAACGTCCTGACTTTC.

The V call is TRBV28, the J call TRBJ1-4; a possible D gene is TRBD1 (5 bases). Deletions cut 2 bases from V and 5 bases from J, with 12 bases between. The CDR3 has 15 amino acids. Germline V gene lookup returns CDR1 MDHEN and CDR2 SYDVKM. CDR3 region: CASSLAGSTNEKLFF. The CDR3 DNA reads TGTGCCAGCAGTTTAGCAGGGTCTACCAATGAAAAACTGTTTTTT.

This chain joins TRBV9 and TRBJ2-1; 9 bases are a match to TRBD2. CDR1 is SGDLS and CDR2 is YYNGEE in the germline V gene. The J segment lost 9 bases and the V segment lost 2 bases, leaving 6 bases of the junction unmatched. This CDR3 is 14 amino acids long. CDR3 sequence (DNA): TGTGCCAGCAGCGTCGGCGGGAGGGCCGCTGAGCAGTTCTTC. Protein product: CASSVGGRAAEQFF.

This chain uses TRBV10-1 with TRBJ1-1; a possible D gene is TRBD1 (5 bases). V lost 4 bases and J lost 1, with 13 bases in between. The CDR3 loop spans 15 amino acids. The germline CDR1 and CDR2 sequences are WNHNN and SYGVQD (reference sequence). CDR3 sequence (DNA): TGCGCCAGCAGTGGATCCCAGGGCGGGAACACTGAAGCTTTCTTT. Protein sequence: CASSGSQGGNTEAFF.

V gene TRBV7-2 combines with J gene TRBJ2-3; D unclear. Germline lookup yields CDR1 SGHTA and CDR2 FQGNSA. The CDR3 runs 16 residues. Between the trimmed V and J ends, which lost 0 bases and 2 bases, there was a span of 12 bases. CDR3 sequence reads: CASSLAPSIDTDTQYF. CDR3 DNA sequence: TGTGCCAGCAGCTTAGCCCCCAGCATAGACACAGATACGCAGTATTTT. Drawing the rest from reference TRBV7-2 and TRBJ2-3, the complete variable domain is GAGVSQSPSNKVTEKGKDVELRCDPISGHTALYWYRQSLGQGLEFLIYFQGNSAPDKSGLPSDRFSAERTGGSVSTLTIQRTQQEDSAVYLCASSLAPSIDTDTQYFGPGTRLTVL.

DNA for the CDR3: TGTGCCAGCAGCGTTCAGGGGACAGGTGATGTAGAGACCCAGTACTTC. Translating gives CASSVQGTGDVETQYF. J is TRBJ2-5 and V is TRBV9; 8 positions agree with TRBD1. Per germline, CDR1 SGDLS and CDR2 YYNGEE. Losses at the gene ends were 2 bases for V and 4 bases for J; bases not matched to a gene: 10. This CDR3 is built from 16 residues. The full variable domain, completed using reference TRBV9 and TRBJ2-5, is DSGVTQTPKHLITATGQRVTLRCSPRSGDLSVYWYQQSLDQGLQFLIQYYNGEERAKGNILERFSAQQFPDLHSELNLSSLELGDSALYFCASSVQGTGDVETQYFGPGTRLLVL.

The chain couples TRBV20-1 to TRBJ2-7, with D uncertain. This CDR3 region has 10 residues. V lost 6 bases, J lost 5 bases, and 8 bases lay in between. CDR1 and CDR2 (germline): DFQATT, SNEGSKA (reference sequence). CDR3 sequence (DNA): TGCAGTGCCGTTCGCAACGAGCAGTACTTC. Translated, it gives CSAVRNEQYF.

The chain employs TRBV6-1 and TRBJ2-7, with 7 bases lining up with TRBD2. This CDR3 spans 15 amino acids. With V trimmed by 8 bases and J by 1 base, 11 bases remained unmatched. In germline, CDR1 is MNHNS, CDR2 SASEGT. The CDR3 DNA reads as TGTGCCAGCGGGAAAGGGACTATTAGTTCCTACGAGCAGTACTTC. Its translation: CASGKGTISSYEQYF.

This clone was seen just once. In the same sample, other DNA sequences code for this CDR3. The rearrangement joins TRBV2 to TRBJ2-2, with TRBD2 matching over 13 bases. The CDR3 consists of 14 residues. J gave up 5 bases and V 6 bases, and 0 bases lay outside the gene matches. Germline lookup yields CDR1 SNHLY and CDR2 FYNNEI. The DNA of the CDR3 is TGTGCCAGCAGGGGACTAGCGGGAACCGGGGAGCTGTTTTTT. Translating it yields CASRGLAGTGELFF.

The chain joins TRBV28 to TRBJ1-2, with no clear D. Germline CDR1 reads MDHEN; CDR2 reads SYDVKM. V lost 8 bases and J 7 bases, leaving 14 bases between the germline ends. CDR3 size: 12 residues. The CDR3 spells CASREGRAGYTF. DNA of the CDR3: TGTGCCAGCCGAGAAGGTAGGGCTGGCTACACCTTC.

The chain links TRBV2 to TRBJ1-1; maybe TRBD1 (5 bases). The CDR3 has 15 residues. The germline gives CDR1 SNHLY, CDR2 FYNNEI. Trimming took off 3 bases at V and 4 bases at J, with 15 bases between the two ends. This chain's CDR3 is CASSEARQGPTEAFF. The CDR3 DNA follows: TGTGCCAGCAGTGAGGCAAGGCAGGGTCCCACTGAAGCTTTCTTT.

The J gene is TRBJ2-3, the V gene TRBV11-3, with unresolved D. V dropped 5 bases and J dropped 0 bases, with 9 bases sitting between them. This CDR3 is built from 14 residues. CDR1 and CDR2 (germline): SGHNT, YENEEA. CDR3 nucleotides: TGTGCCAGCAGCCCCAGTTCCAGCACAGATACGCAGTATTTT. Its protein is CASSPSSSTDTQYF. The whole variable domain, filled in from reference TRBV11-3 and TRBJ2-3, reads EAGVVQSPRYKIIEKKQPVAFWCNPISGHNTLYWYLQNLGQGPELLIRYENEEAVDDSQLPKDRFSAERLKGVDSTLKIQPAELGDSAVYLCASSPSSSTDTQYFGPGTRLTVL.

J is TRBJ2-1 and V is TRBV5-4, with 7 bases lining up with TRBD1. Per germline, CDR1 SGHNT and CDR2 YYREEE (reference sequence). This CDR3 has 15 residues. Trimming cost V 3 bases and J 1 base; bases outside gene matches: 4. CDR3 amino acids: CASSSKGQSYNEQFF. The CDR3 region has the DNA TGTGCCAGCAGCTCGAAGGGACAGTCCTACAATGAGCAGTTCTTC.

The rearrangement links TRBV18 to TRBJ1-2, with D unclear. Germline V gene data show CDR1 as KGHSH and CDR2 as LQKENI. This CDR3 comprises 13 residues. The V and J ends lost 5 bases and 0 bases respectively, with 7 bases between them. The CDR3 bases are TGTGCCAGCTCAGGGTACGCTAACTATGGCTACACCTTC. Its translation is CASSGYANYGYTF. Using reference TRBV18 and TRBJ1-2 for the parts outside the CDR3, the full variable domain is NAGVMQNPRHLVRRRGQEARLRCSPMKGHSHVYWYRQLPEEGLKFMVYLQKENIIDESGMPKERFSAEFPKEGPSILRIQQVVRGDSAAYFCASSGYANYGYTFGSGTRLTVV.

V usage is TRBV27 and J usage is TRBJ2-5, with 8 bases identical to TRBD2. The CDR3 consists of 12 residues. The junction had 1 base not matched to a gene; V was cut back by 5 bases and J by 5 bases. The germline CDR1 and CDR2 sequences are MNHEY and SMNVEV (reference sequence). The CDR3 reads CASSGTRETQYF. In nucleotides, the CDR3 is TGTGCCAGCAGTGGGACTAGGGAGACCCAGTACTTC.

Turning to this clone: Other DNA sequences within the sample encode an identical CDR3. This sequence joins TRBV2 and TRBJ2-7; D is undetermined. From germline, CDR1 is SNHLY and CDR2 FYNNEI. V was shortened by 3 bases and J by 0 bases, with 6 bases between the two germline ends. CDR3 length equals 13 residues. The CDR3 sequence is CASSEVGSYEQYF. DNA of the CDR3: TGTGCCAGCAGTGAGGTGGGCTCCTACGAGCAGTACTTC.

The gene calls are TRBV10-3 and TRBJ2-3; 7 bases align to TRBD2. V shed 4 bases, J shed 1 base, and the junction held 11 bases outside the gene matches. The CDR3 consists of 17 residues. The germline gives CDR1 ENHRY, CDR2 SYGVKD. The CDR3 bases are TGTGCCATCAGTGCGTGGTCGGGAGGAGTTGGCACAGATACGCAGTATTTT. Protein product: CAISAWSGGVGTDTQYF.

This clone has only one observation. The rearrangement uses TRBV9 and TRBJ1-1; D possibly corresponds to TRBD1 (5 bases). The V gene lost 1 base and the J gene lost 11 bases, with 24 bases spanning the gap. Germline-derived CDR1 and CDR2 are SGDLS and YYNGEE. The CDR3 sequence is 16 residues long. The CDR3 region is CASSVRDVGLGSYAFF. CDR3 bases: TGTGCCAGCAGCGTACGGGACGTAGGGTTGGGTTCTTACGCTTTCTTT.

The DNA for the CDR3 is TGTGCCAGCAGCGCTTCGGGACGGGTTAGTGGCTACACCTTC. It is translated as CASSASGRVSGYTF. V is TRBV5-6 and J is TRBJ1-2; tentative D call: TRBD1 (5 bases). V shed 4 bases and J shed 7 bases, with 17 bases lying between them. Germline lookup yields CDR1 SGHDT and CDR2 YYEEEE. This CDR3 contains 14 residues.

The rearrangement links TRBV10-2 to TRBJ1-1; 7 bases match TRBD1. This CDR3 comprises 16 residues. The trim removed 7 bases at V and 1 base at J, leaving 12 bases unmatched. Germline values: CDR1 WSHSY, CDR2 SAAADI. In DNA form, the CDR3 reads TGCGCCAGCAACGGAGGGGGCCCAAATTCGAACACTGAAGCTTTCTTT. Protein sequence: CASNGGGPNSNTEAFF.

The V and J genes are TRBV4-3 and TRBJ2-7; 11 bases agree with TRBD2. The CDR3 length is 15 residues. Per the germline V gene, CDR1 is LGHNA and CDR2 is YSLEER. The ends lost 4 bases at V and 4 bases at J; junction bases unmatched: 6. The CDR3 bases are TGCGCCAGCAGCCGAGAAACTAGCGGGAGATACGAGCAGTACTTC. This gives the protein CASSRETSGRYEQYF.

A remark on this clone: The sample contains more than one DNA sequence encoding this CDR3. V gene TRBV30 combines with J gene TRBJ2-7, with D maybe TRBD1 (5 bases). Trimming cost V 3 bases and J 0 bases, with 6 bases left between them. Germline CDR1 GTSNPN, CDR2 SVGIG (reference sequence). The CDR3 length is 12 residues. Here the CDR3 reads CAWRGASYEQYF. Written as DNA, the CDR3 is TGTGCCTGGAGAGGGGCCTCCTACGAGCAGTACTTC.

The chain is built from TRBV6-1 and TRBJ2-7; 9 positions match TRBD1. Germline V gene lookup returns CDR1 MNHNS and CDR2 SASEGT. Losses at the gene ends were 1 base for V and 2 bases for J; bases not matched to a gene: 3. CDR3 size: 15 residues. The CDR3 reads CASSEVTGGTYEQYF. CDR3 nucleotide sequence: TGTGCCAGCAGTGAAGTTACAGGGGGCACCTACGAGCAGTACTTC.

In regard to this clone: Distinct nucleotide sequences in the sample also encode this CDR3. V and J are TRBV7-2 and TRBJ1-5; TRBD1 is a possible D gene (6 bases). Germline CDR1 and CDR2: SGHTA and FQGNSA. Between the trimmed V and J ends, which lost 5 bases and 2 bases, there was a span of 10 bases. The CDR3 is made up of 14 amino acids. CDR3 DNA: TGTGCCAGCAGCCTACGACAGGGCAATCAGCCCCAGCATTTT. Translation: CASSLRQGNQPQHF.

The CDR3 nucleotides are TGTGCCAGCAGCTTAGTGGCGGGAGGAACGGGGGAGCAGTACTTC. Translated: CASSLVAGGTGEQYF. The chain uses TRBV5-5 and TRBJ2-7, with TRBD2 matching over 8 bases. This CDR3 region has 15 residues. J gave up 7 bases and V 2 bases, and 11 bases lay outside the gene matches. Germline lookup yields CDR1 SGHKS and CDR2 YYEKEE (reference sequence).

For this clone: Other DNA sequences of this sample code for an identical CDR3. This chain links TRBV4-3 with TRBJ1-2, with a tentative D call TRBD1 (6 bases). V gave up 0 bases and J gave up 7 bases, with 12 bases separating them. The CDR3 length is 14 residues. Looked up from germline, CDR1 is LGHNA and CDR2 is YSLEER. The CDR3 DNA is TGCGCCAGCAGCCAAGATCGGGGAGGGGGTGGCTACACCTTC. Its translation: CASSQDRGGGGYTF.